This T cell receptor (beta chain) was profiled in a study of beta chain features in type 1 diabetes. Study-level background: Examination covered some 99,000,000 sorted cells spanning all samples. Broader study findings: People with Type 1 diabetes carried modestly yet significantly shorter TCRB CDR3s in all four CD4+ subsets. At VDJ recombination sites, type 1 diabetes patients had fewer insertions and more deleted nucleotides.

Germline V lookup: CDR1 SEHNR, CDR2 FQNEAQ (reference sequence). The CDR3 contains 13 residues. Trimming pared 5 bases from V and 4 bases from J, leaving 11 bases between. This clone showed up many times. Its cognate antigen is unknown. What was sequenced were expressed TCRB transcripts, since all of the isolated RNA had been reverse transcribed. Repertoires were generated with immunoSEQ multiplex PCR, while TCRdb's copy carries only in-frame clones and drops some. The sample has a few hundred thousand clones, about 13% seen once; the top ten hold nearly 0.015%. The chain links TRBV7-9 to TRBJ2-5; D unresolved. This clonotype was obtained from a woman younger than 35 with type 1 diabetes. The sequencing input was naive CD4+ T cells from blood. CDR3 sequence reads: CASSLSGIETQYF. The CDR3 nucleotides are TGTGCCAGCAGCCTCTCGGGTATAGAGACCCAGTACTTC.